Listed here is a single T cell receptor (beta chain). This sample was included in a study of response to subunit inactivated influenza vaccine. The CDR3 extends over 15 amino acids. The V end was cut by 8 bases, the J end by 0 bases, with 14 bases between. TCRdb processed the RT-PCR reads anew with MiXCR; each CDR3 protein has one entry. The repertoire includes over 800,000 distinct CDR3 sequences, around 20% of them detected once, and 10% sits in the top ten. The V call is TRBV12-3 or TRBV12-4, the J call TRBJ1-3; no reliable D call. This receptor was identified in a man aged 45-60 years who received an inactivated influenza vaccine. The specimen was PBMCs from blood, collected roughly 5 days after vaccination. The DNA of the CDR3 is TGTGCCAGCCTCACCCCCAACCGCTCTGGAAACACCATATATTTT. Translation gives CASLTPNRSGNTIYF.